This T cell receptor (beta chain) is drawn from a study of response to subunit inactivated influenza vaccine. Findings of the study overall: The study's authors posited that every seasonal influenza vaccination enlists few new T cells.

This CDR3 has 15 amino acids. From germline, CDR1 is SGDLS and CDR2 YYNGEE. J was trimmed by 1 base and V by 3 bases; bases with no gene match: 5. Worth noting for this clonotype: Its antigen remains unidentified.

MiXCR, applied by TCRdb to the RT-PCR reads, yields one record per CDR3 protein. The sample includes 450,000 to 600,000 distinct CDR3 sequences, 7.2% of them seen just once. The J gene is TRBJ2-5, the V gene TRBV9, with 8 bases lining up with TRBD1. The material sequenced was PBMCs from blood, taken around 25 months after vaccination. This TCR derives from a man between 50 and 69 years old who received an inactivated influenza vaccine. CDR3 in amino acids: CASSAGQGRQETQYF. Written as DNA, the CDR3 is TGTGCCAGCAGCGCCGGACAGGGTCGCCAAGAGACCCAGTACTTC.